Reported below is one T cell receptor (beta chain). This sample is drawn from a study of blood T cell repertoires in COVID-19. About the study: The samples span acute and convalescent COVID-19 from the United States, Italy and Spain. The cDNA or gDNA used as material had been derived from T cells, B-cell-depleted T cells, or PBMCs.

V was trimmed by 2 bases and J by 6 bases, leaving 17 bases between them. This CDR3 region has 16 residues. The germline CDR1 and CDR2 sequences are MNHNS and SASEGT. Study processing details: Reference gene primer amplification yielded estimated nucleated cell counts. TCRdb keeps only in-frame clones here, not all; method: immunoSEQ multiplex PCR. For V, J and clone size, that table is used; D and trimming come from the DNA. The table has 35,000 to 45,000 clones, 78% seen once; the top ten hold 33%. Sequenced: peripheral blood. The genes are TRBV6-1 and TRBJ2-4, with D unresolved. The source of this sequence is a man between 60 and 75 years old with acute or convalescent COVID-19. The DNA for the CDR3 is TGTGCCAGCAGTGAAATCACCCTATATTCGGGAAACATTCAGTACTTC. As protein: CASSEITLYSGNIQYF.